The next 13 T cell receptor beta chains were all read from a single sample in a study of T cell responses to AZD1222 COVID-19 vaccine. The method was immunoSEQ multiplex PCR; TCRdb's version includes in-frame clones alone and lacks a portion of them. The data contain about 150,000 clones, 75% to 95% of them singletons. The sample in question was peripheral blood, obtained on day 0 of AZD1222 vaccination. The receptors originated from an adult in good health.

CDR3: CASSLSREAFF. DNA of the CDR3: TGTGCCAGCAGTTTGAGTCGGGAAGCTTTCTTT. This chain links TRBV12-3 or TRBV12-4 with TRBJ1-1, with unresolved D. The ends were cut back, 3 bases at V and 8 bases at J, with 7 bases in the middle. This CDR3 region has 11 residues.

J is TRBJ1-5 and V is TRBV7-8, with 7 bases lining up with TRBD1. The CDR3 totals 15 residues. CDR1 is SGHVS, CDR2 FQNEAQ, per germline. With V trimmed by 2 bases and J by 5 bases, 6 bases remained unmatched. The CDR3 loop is CASSLQGDGDQPQHF. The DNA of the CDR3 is TGTGCCAGCAGCTTACAGGGGGACGGAGATCAGCCCCAGCATTTT.

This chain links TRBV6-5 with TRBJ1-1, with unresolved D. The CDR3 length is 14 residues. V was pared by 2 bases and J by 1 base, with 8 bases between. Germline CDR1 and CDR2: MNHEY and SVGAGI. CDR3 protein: CASSYPGKNTEAFF. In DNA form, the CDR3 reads TGTGCCAGCAGTTACCCGGGGAAGAACACTGAAGCTTTCTTT.

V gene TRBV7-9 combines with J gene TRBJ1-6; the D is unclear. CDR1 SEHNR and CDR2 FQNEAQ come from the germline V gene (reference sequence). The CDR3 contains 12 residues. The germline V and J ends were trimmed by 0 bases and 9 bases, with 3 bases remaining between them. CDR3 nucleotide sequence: TGTGCCAGCAGCTTAGCCTCTTCACCCCTCCACTTT. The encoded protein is CASSLASSPLHF.

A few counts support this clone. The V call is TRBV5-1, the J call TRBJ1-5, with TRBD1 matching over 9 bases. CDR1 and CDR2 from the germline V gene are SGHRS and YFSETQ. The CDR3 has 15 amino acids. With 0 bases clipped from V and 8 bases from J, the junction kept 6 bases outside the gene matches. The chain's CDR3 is CASSLGDREREPQHF. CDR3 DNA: TGCGCCAGCAGCTTGGGGGACAGGGAGAGGGAGCCCCAGCATTTT.

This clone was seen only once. The CDR3 loop reads CASSFGSLYEQYF. Written as DNA, the CDR3 is TGTGCCAGCAGCTTCGGGTCGCTCTACGAGCAGTACTTC. The gene calls are TRBV5-5 and TRBJ2-7, with unresolved D. The CDR3 is 13 residues long. V shed 2 bases and J shed 3 bases, with 9 bases lying between them. From germline, CDR1 is SGHKS and CDR2 YYEKEE (reference sequence).

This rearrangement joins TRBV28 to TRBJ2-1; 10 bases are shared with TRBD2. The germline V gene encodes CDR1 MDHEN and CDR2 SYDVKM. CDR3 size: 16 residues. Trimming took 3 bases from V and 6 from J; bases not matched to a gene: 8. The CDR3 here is CASSFSLAGASNEQFF. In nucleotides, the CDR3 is TGTGCCAGCAGTTTCTCCCTAGCGGGGGCCAGCAATGAGCAGTTCTTC.

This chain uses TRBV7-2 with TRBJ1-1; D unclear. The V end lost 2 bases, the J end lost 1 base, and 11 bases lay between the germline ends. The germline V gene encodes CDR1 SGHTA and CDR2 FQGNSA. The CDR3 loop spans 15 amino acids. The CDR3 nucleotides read TGTGCCAGCAGCTTAATTAGGCAGACGAACACTGAAGCTTTCTTT. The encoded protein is CASSLIRQTNTEAFF.

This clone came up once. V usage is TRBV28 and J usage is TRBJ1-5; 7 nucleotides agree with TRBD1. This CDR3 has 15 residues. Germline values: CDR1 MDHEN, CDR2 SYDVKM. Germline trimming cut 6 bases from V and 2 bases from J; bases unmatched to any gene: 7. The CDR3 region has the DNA TGTGCCAGCAGCCCTCGAGGACAGGGCAATCAGCCCCAGCATTTT. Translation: CASSPRGQGNQPQHF.

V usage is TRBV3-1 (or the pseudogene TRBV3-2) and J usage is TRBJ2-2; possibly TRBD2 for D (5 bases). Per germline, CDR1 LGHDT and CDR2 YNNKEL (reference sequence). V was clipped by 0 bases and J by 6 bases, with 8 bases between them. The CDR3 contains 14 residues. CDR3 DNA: TGTGCCAGCAGCCAAGACGTACTAGCCGGGGAGCTGTTTTTT. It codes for CASSQDVLAGELFF.

The CDR3 protein is CASSQGLAGGFEQFF. CDR3 DNA: TGCGCCAGCAGCCAAGGACTAGCGGGGGGTTTTGAGCAGTTCTTC. The chain employs TRBV4-1 and TRBJ2-1; 13 bases map to TRBD2. Germline CDR1 is MGHRA and CDR2 is YSYEKL. J gave up 9 bases and V 1 base, and 3 bases lay outside the gene matches. The CDR3 is made up of 15 amino acids.

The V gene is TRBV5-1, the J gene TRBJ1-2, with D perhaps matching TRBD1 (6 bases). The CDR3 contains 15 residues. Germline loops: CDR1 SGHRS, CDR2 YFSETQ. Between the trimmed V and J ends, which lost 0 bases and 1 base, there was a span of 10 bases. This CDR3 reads CASSLGLDSNYGYTF. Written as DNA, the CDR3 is TGCGCCAGCAGCTTGGGATTGGACAGTAACTATGGCTACACCTTC.

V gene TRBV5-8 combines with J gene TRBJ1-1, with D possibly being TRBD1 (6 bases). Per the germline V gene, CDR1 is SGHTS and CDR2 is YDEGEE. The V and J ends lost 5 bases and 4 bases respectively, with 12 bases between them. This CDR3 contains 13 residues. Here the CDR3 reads CASRLTGGTEAFF. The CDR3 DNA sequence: TGTGCCAGCAGGTTGACAGGAGGCACTGAAGCTTTCTTT. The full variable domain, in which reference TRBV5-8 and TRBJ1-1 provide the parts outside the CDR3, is EAGVTQSPTHLIKTRGQQATLRCSPISGHTSVYWYQQALGLGLQFLLWYDEGEERNRGNFPPRFSGRQFPNYSSELNVNALELEDSALYLCASRLTGGTEAFFGQGTRLTVV.